This T cell receptor beta chain appears in the sequencing data of a study of blood T cell dynamics during melanoma immunotherapy. Study at large: Patients with metastatic melanoma got pembrolizumab or nivolumab-ipilimumab as first-line care. General study results and limits: Clones driving repertoire changes may be melanoma-specific or general immune activation.

The data were produced by immunoSEQ multiplex PCR, yet TCRdb's version contains in-frame clones alone and is incomplete. The sample lists around 15,000 clones, roughly 90% occurring once. V gave up 4 bases and J gave up 4 bases, with 16 bases separating them. The CDR3 consists of 15 residues. Germline CDR1 is LNHDA and CDR2 is SQIVND (reference sequence). Time point indicated: week 3, after first cycle of checkpoint inhibitor. Patients had no prior systemic cancer treatment, immunosuppressants or other active cancers. Regarding this clone: The antigen remains unidentified.

This specimen consisted of blood, obtained from a patient treated with checkpoint blockade. The receptor comes from a human donor with melanoma. The chain couples TRBV19 to TRBJ1-1; D is ambiguous. As DNA, the CDR3 is TGTGCCAGTAGTACCTGGGCGAGATCGGGCACTGAAGCTTTCTTT. Amino acids: CASSTWARSGTEAFF.